The clone carrying this T cell receptor (beta chain) appeared a single time. The data are from a study of cytomegalovirus exposure and HLA in healthy donors. 13 Jbeta primers and 60 Vbeta primers were used for the PCR. TCRdb's table, derived via immunoSEQ multiplex PCR, lists solely in-frame clones and lacks some. The sample records about 110,000 clones, around 85% being singletons. V was clipped by 5 bases and J by 7 bases; unmatched bases: 17. The length of the CDR3 is 17 residues. Germline CDR1 and CDR2: SGHRS and YFSETQ. The V and J genes are TRBV5-1 and TRBJ2-1, with TRBD2 identical over 8 bases. The clonotype originates from a man younger than 45 in good health and CMV-seropositive. The specimen was PBMCs. CDR3: CASSFHRGGPTPNEQFF. The CDR3 DNA follows: TGCGCCAGCAGTTTCCACCGGGGGGGCCCGACCCCGAATGAGCAGTTCTTC.